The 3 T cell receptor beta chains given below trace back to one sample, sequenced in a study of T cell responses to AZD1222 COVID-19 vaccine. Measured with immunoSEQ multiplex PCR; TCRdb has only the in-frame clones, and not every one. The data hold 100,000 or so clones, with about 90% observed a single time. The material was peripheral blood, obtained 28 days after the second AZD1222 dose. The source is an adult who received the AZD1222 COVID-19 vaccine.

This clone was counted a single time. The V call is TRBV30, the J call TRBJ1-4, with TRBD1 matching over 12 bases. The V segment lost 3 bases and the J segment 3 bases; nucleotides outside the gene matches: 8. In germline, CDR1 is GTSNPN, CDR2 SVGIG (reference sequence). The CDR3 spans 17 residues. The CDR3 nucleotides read TGTGCCTGGAGCCCCGGGACAGGGGGCAGGGCTAATGAAAAACTGTTTTTT. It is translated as CAWSPGTGGRANEKLFF.

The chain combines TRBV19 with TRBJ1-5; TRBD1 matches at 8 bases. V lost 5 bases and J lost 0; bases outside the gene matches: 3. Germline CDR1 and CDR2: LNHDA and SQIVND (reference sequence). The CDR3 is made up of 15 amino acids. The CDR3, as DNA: TGTGCCAGTAGTCTGGACAGGGCTAGCAATCAGCCCCAGCATTTT. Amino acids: CASSLDRASNQPQHF.

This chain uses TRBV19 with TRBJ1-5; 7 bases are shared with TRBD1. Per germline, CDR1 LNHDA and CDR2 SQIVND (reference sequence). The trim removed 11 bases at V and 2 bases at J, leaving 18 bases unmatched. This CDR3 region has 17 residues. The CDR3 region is CAASGRGGRSGNQPQHF. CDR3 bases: TGTGCCGCATCAGGCAGGGGGGGACGGTCGGGCAATCAGCCCCAGCATTTT.